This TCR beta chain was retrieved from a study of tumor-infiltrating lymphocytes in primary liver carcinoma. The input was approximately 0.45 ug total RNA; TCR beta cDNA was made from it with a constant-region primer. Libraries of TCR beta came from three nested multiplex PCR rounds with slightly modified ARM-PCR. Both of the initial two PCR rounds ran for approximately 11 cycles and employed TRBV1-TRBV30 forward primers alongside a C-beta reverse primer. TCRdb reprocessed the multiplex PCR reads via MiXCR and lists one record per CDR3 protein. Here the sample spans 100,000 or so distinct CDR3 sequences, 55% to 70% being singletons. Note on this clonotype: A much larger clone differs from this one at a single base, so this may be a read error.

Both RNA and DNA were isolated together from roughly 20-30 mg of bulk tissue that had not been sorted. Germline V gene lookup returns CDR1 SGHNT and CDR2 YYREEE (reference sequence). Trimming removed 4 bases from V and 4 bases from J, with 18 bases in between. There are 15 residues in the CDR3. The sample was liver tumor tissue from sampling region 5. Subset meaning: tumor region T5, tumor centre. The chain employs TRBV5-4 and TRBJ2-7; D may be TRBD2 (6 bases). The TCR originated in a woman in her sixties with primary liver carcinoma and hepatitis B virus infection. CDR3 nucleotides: TGTGCCAGCAGCCGTTACGGAGGGAGGCTGTACGAGCAGTACTTC. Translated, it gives CASSRYGGRLYEQYF.